Listed here are 30 T cell receptor beta chains from one sample, sequenced in a study of Graves' ophthalmopathy and Graves' hyperthyroidism. From RNA, the CDR3 regions of TCR beta chains were amplified and sequenced. After a first-round RT-PCR with HTBI primers, a second-round multiplex PCR was run. From the multiplex PCR reads, TCRdb called clonotypes with MiXCR, one entry per CDR3 protein. The sample lists 350,000 or so distinct CDR3 sequences, around a sixth seen once, with over 9% in the top ten. The sequenced sample was peripheral blood. These receptors were collected from an adult man with Graves' ophthalmopathy.

This clonotype has ten or more counts. V is TRBV6-2 or TRBV6-3 and J is TRBJ1-5, with D uncertain. The CDR3 is 16 amino acids. Trimming removed 0 bases at V and 7 bases at J, with 16 bases between. In germline, CDR1 is MNHEY, CDR2 SVGEGT. The CDR3 loop reads CASSYSTRGSWQPQHF. CDR3 nucleotides: TGTGCCAGCAGTTACTCGACTCGCGGGTCATGGCAGCCCCAGCATTTT.

CDR3 protein: CASSNYYGYTF. Here the CDR3 DNA reads TGTGCCAGCAGTAATTACTATGGCTACACCTTC. This chain joins TRBV2 and TRBJ1-2; no clear D gene. V was pared by 5 bases and J by 3 bases, with 4 bases between. This CDR3 has 11 residues. Germline V gene data show CDR1 as SNHLY and CDR2 as FYNNEI. Based on the CDR3 plus reference TRBV2 and TRBJ1-2, the full variable domain is EPEVTQTPSHQVTQMGQEVILRCVPISNHLYFYWYRQILGQKVEFLVSFYNNEISEKSEIFDDQFSVERPDGSNFTLKIRSTKLEDSAMYFCASSNYYGYTFGSGTRLTVV.

This clonotype was detected ten times or more. The V call is TRBV2, the J call TRBJ1-1, with D perhaps TRBD1 (5 bases). CDR1 and CDR2 from the germline V gene are SNHLY and FYNNEI. Trimming removed 5 bases at V and 0 bases at J, with 16 bases between. The CDR3 runs to 16 residues. DNA for the CDR3: TGTGCCAGCAGTCGGATCAGGGCGGATATGAACACTGAAGCTTTCTTT. Amino acid sequence: CASSRIRADMNTEAFF.

This clonotype was detected many times. This chain connects TRBV7-9 to TRBJ2-2; the D call may be TRBD1 or TRBD2 (5 bases each). The CDR3 runs to 17 residues. Germline values: CDR1 SEHNR, CDR2 FQNEAQ (reference sequence). V shed 4 bases and J shed 1 base, with 16 bases lying between them. CDR3 protein: CASSSWDALLNTGELFF. In nucleotides, the CDR3 is TGTGCCAGCAGCTCGTGGGACGCGCTATTGAACACCGGGGAGCTGTTTTTT.

This clonotype was seen at least ten times. The genes are TRBV3-1 and TRBJ1-2; the match to TRBD1 covers 10 bases. V was clipped by 7 bases and J by 6 bases; unmatched bases: 8. The CDR3 covers 14 residues. In germline, CDR1 is LGHDT, CDR2 YNNKEL (reference sequence). The CDR3 protein is CASKSTGGPHGYTF. The CDR3 DNA is TGTGCCAGCAAATCGACAGGGGGCCCCCATGGCTACACCTTC.

This clonotype was detected many times. Here the CDR3 DNA reads TGCAGCGTTGGAAGGGCAGGTGGCACTGAAGCTTTCTTT. It encodes CSVGRAGGTEAFF. The chain carries TRBV29-1 and TRBJ1-1; D is unclear. The CDR3 is 13 amino acids. V gave up 4 bases and J gave up 4 bases, with 13 bases separating them. Germline CDR1 reads SQVTM; CDR2 reads ANQGSEA.

This clonotype came up many times. CDR3 in DNA: TGTGCCAGCAGCTTGTGGGTAGCGGGAGTCATGGGGTACGAGCAGTACTTC. It is translated as CASSLWVAGVMGYEQYF. The rearrangement joins TRBV5-4 to TRBJ2-7; TRBD2 matches 9 bases. The CDR3 is 17 residues long. V lost 1 base to trimming and J lost 4 bases; unmatched junction nucleotides: 12. Per germline, CDR1 SGHNT and CDR2 YYREEE (reference sequence).

This clonotype appeared many times. This chain connects TRBV7-8 to TRBJ1-5; TRBD1 matches 7 bases. The CDR3 runs 16 residues. Germline-derived CDR1 and CDR2 are SGHVS and FQNEAQ. The V gene end was trimmed by 6 bases and the J gene end by 3 bases; junction bases not matched to a gene: 11. The DNA of the CDR3 is TGTGCCAGCAGTCGACAGGGCGCCTTCGACAATCAGCCCCAGCATTTT. Translating gives CASSRQGAFDNQPQHF.

This clonotype was counted many times. The chain employs TRBV27 and TRBJ1-2, with a possible D match to TRBD1 (6 bases). Germline V gives CDR1 MNHEY, CDR2 SMNVEV (reference sequence). The V end lost 5 bases, the J end lost 3 bases, and 13 bases lay between the germline ends. The CDR3 is 14 amino acids. The CDR3 sequence is CASSPRTVHYGYTF. Here the CDR3 DNA reads TGTGCCAGCAGTCCGCGGACAGTGCACTATGGCTACACCTTC.

The chain joins TRBV27 to TRBJ2-7; D is ambiguous. Germline V gives CDR1 MNHEY, CDR2 SMNVEV (reference sequence). V was shortened by 3 bases and J by 3 bases, with 15 bases between the two germline ends. This CDR3 contains 15 residues. The CDR3 DNA is TGTGCCAGCAGTTTGAGTGATAGCTCCCTCTACGAGCAGTACTTC. It is translated as CASSLSDSSLYEQYF.

In this sample, this clonotype turned up many times. J is TRBJ2-7 and V is TRBV6-2 or TRBV6-3; D is possibly TRBD1 (6 bases). In germline, CDR1 is MNHEY, CDR2 SVGEGT. The CDR3 has 14 residues. Trimming stripped 4 bases from V and 0 bases from J, with 10 bases between. The CDR3 loop is CASSSDRSSYEQYF. The DNA of the CDR3 is TGTGCCAGCAGTTCCGACAGGAGCTCCTACGAGCAGTACTTC.

Ten or more counts support this clonotype. CDR3 residues: CASSLGTSGRETQYF. As DNA, the CDR3 is TGCGCCAGCAGCCTCGGGACTAGCGGGAGAGAGACCCAGTACTTC. The chain combines TRBV5-1 with TRBJ2-5; 14 nucleotides line up with TRBD2. The germline gives CDR1 SGHRS, CDR2 YFSETQ. Unmatched junction bases numbered 3, after V lost 4 bases and J lost 4 bases. The length of the CDR3 is 15 residues.

This clonotype occurred once. The J gene is TRBJ2-5, the V gene TRBV9; D perhaps matches TRBD1 (5 bases). This CDR3 spans 15 amino acids. Trimming took off 2 bases at V and 2 bases at J, with 13 bases between the two ends. Germline CDR1 is SGDLS and CDR2 is YYNGEE. The CDR3 here is CASSVSGAGQETQYF. The CDR3 coding sequence is TGTGCCAGCAGCGTCTCTGGGGCAGGGCAAGAGACCCAGTACTTC.

This clonotype was recorded many times. The chain couples TRBV2 to TRBJ2-7; the D gene could be TRBD1 or TRBD2 (5 bases each). This CDR3 is 13 amino acids long. Trimming stripped 2 bases from V and 2 bases from J, with 7 bases between. CDR1 is SNHLY, CDR2 FYNNEI, per germline. The CDR3 DNA follows: TGTGCCAGCAGTGAACAGGGACCCTACGAGCAGTACTTC. The encoded protein is CASSEQGPYEQYF.

This clonotype was observed at least ten times. The chain combines TRBV25-1 with TRBJ2-5, with unresolved D. Germline CDR1 MGHDK, CDR2 SYGVNS. V lost 3 bases and J 2 bases, leaving 13 bases between the germline ends. The CDR3 spans 15 residues. CDR3 region: CASSEAASFQETQYF. CDR3 nucleotide sequence: TGTGCCAGCAGTGAGGCGGCTAGTTTTCAAGAGACCCAGTACTTC.

The genes are TRBV28 and TRBJ2-7, with D possibly being TRBD1 (6 bases). The germline gives CDR1 MDHEN, CDR2 SYDVKM. The CDR3 totals 14 residues. V was cut by 5 bases and J by 4 bases, with 15 bases left in between. CDR3 protein: CASSEQGTTYEQYF. As DNA, the CDR3 is TGTGCCAGCAGTGAACAGGGAACAACGTACGAGCAGTACTTC.

Worth noting for this clonotype: One junction end disagrees with the germline gene, perhaps due to a read error. V and J are TRBV11-2 and TRBJ2-2, with TRBD2 as a possible D gene (5 bases). The CDR3 is made up of 16 amino acids. In germline, CDR1 is SGHAT, CDR2 FQNNGV. The CDR3, as DNA: TGTGCCAGCAGTCCTACTTACATGGGTGAAACCGGGGAGCTGTCTTTT. Encoded protein: CASSPTYMGETGELSF.

At least ten counts were recorded for this clonotype. V usage is TRBV4-3 and J usage is TRBJ2-7, with 10 bases lining up with TRBD2. The CDR3 is made up of 15 amino acids. From germline, CDR1 is LGHNA and CDR2 YSLEER. Germline trimming cut 0 bases from V and 4 bases from J; bases unmatched to any gene: 3. CDR3 coding DNA: TGCGCCAGCAGCCAAGACCTAGCGGGGGTGTACGAGCAGTACTTC. Amino acids: CASSQDLAGVYEQYF.

There are many counts of this clonotype. V and J are TRBV20-1 and TRBJ1-1, with D uncertain. The length of the CDR3 is 17 residues. V lost 0 bases and J lost 0, with 17 bases in between. Per germline, CDR1 DFQATT and CDR2 SNEGSKA (reference sequence). The CDR3 DNA reads TGCAGTGCTAGAGATCTACCTGTCAGGCTCATGAACACTGAAGCTTTCTTT. Its protein product is CSARDLPVRLMNTEAFF.

The chain employs TRBV5-1 and TRBJ2-4; D possibly corresponds to TRBD2 (5 bases). The V gene's germline CDR1 is SGHRS and CDR2 YFSETQ. The CDR3 has 16 residues. V was trimmed by 4 bases and J by 0 bases, leaving 14 bases between them. The DNA for the CDR3 is TGCGCCAGCAGCCCCGCTAGTGGAGGAGCCAAAAACATTCAGTACTTC. Encoded protein: CASSPASGGAKNIQYF. The whole variable domain, filled in from reference TRBV5-1 and TRBJ2-4, reads KAGVTQTPRYLIKTRGQQVTLSCSPISGHRSVSWYQQTPGQGLQFLFEYFSETQRNKGNFPGRFSGRQFSNSRSEMNVSTLELGDSALYLCASSPASGGAKNIQYFGAGTRLSVL.

This clonotype showed up many times. The chain combines TRBV5-1 with TRBJ2-3, with 7 bases aligning to TRBD2. CDR1 and CDR2 from the germline V gene are SGHRS and YFSETQ. The CDR3 runs to 14 residues. The ends lost 4 bases at V and 3 bases at J; junction bases unmatched: 5. Here the CDR3 DNA reads TGCGCCAGCAGCCAAGGACTAGGAACAGATACGCAGTATTTT. It specifies CASSQGLGTDTQYF.

Notes on this clonotype: A much larger clone is a single base away; this may be a read error. The CDR3 DNA follows: TGCACCAGCAGTCGACTAGCGGGGGTTGAGACCCAGTACTTC. It specifies CTSSRLAGVETQYF. The chain combines TRBV4-1 with TRBJ2-5; TRBD2 aligns across 12 bases. This CDR3 has 14 residues. Germline CDR1 is MGHRA and CDR2 is YSYEKL.

This clonotype was picked up many times. The rearrangement joins TRBV19 to TRBJ1-1; TRBD1 is a possible D gene (6 bases). Germline CDR1 reads LNHDA; CDR2 reads SQIVND (reference sequence). V dropped 5 bases and J dropped 5 bases, with 12 bases sitting between them. CDR3 length equals 13 residues. The CDR3 nucleotides are TGTGCCAGTAGTCTCCGGGACAAGACTGAAGCTTTCTTT. Translation gives CASSLRDKTEAFF.

This clonotype was recorded many times. V is TRBV6-2 or TRBV6-3 and J is TRBJ1-1; TRBD1 might be the D (5 bases). The germline V and J ends were trimmed by 1 base and 3 bases, with 12 bases remaining between them. This CDR3 spans 15 amino acids. CDR1 and CDR2 (germline): MNHEY, SVGEGT. CDR3 sequence (DNA): TGTGCCAGCAGTTACTTGAGGGGTATGGACACTGAAGCTTTCTTT. As protein: CASSYLRGMDTEAFF.

This clonotype showed up many times. The chain combines TRBV12-3 or TRBV12-4 with TRBJ2-7; 14 bases agree with TRBD2. The CDR3 loop spans 18 amino acids. Trimming cost V 4 bases and J 8 bases; bases outside gene matches: 16. CDR3 region: CASSSSSGTSGGTGQQYF. In nucleotides, the CDR3 is TGTGCCAGCAGTTCGTCATCCGGGACTAGCGGGGGCACGGGTCAGCAGTACTTC.

This clonotype was detected many times. V usage is TRBV6-1 and J usage is TRBJ1-6; weak D call: TRBD1 (5 bases). Looked up from germline, CDR1 is MNHNS and CDR2 is SASEGT. V shed 3 bases and J shed 9 bases, with 12 bases lying between them. This CDR3 is 14 amino acids long. CDR3 residues: CASSDRGIVSPLHF. CDR3 DNA: TGTGCCAGCAGTGATCGGGGGATCGTTTCACCCCTCCACTTT.

At least ten counts were recorded for this clonotype. The chain employs TRBV3-1 and TRBJ1-2; D remains unclear. Germline V CDR1 and CDR2: LGHDT, YNNKEL (reference sequence). The CDR3 loop spans 14 amino acids. The V end was cut by 0 bases, the J end by 6 bases, with 11 bases between. The CDR3 protein is CASSQEGAGDGYTF. In nucleotides, the CDR3 is TGTGCCAGCAGCCAAGAGGGCGCAGGTGATGGCTACACCTTC.

This clonotype has a count of ten or more. V usage is TRBV28 and J usage is TRBJ1-2; D gene uncertain. This CDR3 has 15 amino acids. Germline V CDR1 and CDR2: MDHEN, SYDVKM. The V and J ends lost 2 bases and 0 bases respectively, with 10 bases between them. The DNA of the CDR3 is TGTGCCAGCAGTTTAGACCAAAGAGCTAACTATGGCTACACCTTC. The encoded protein is CASSLDQRANYGYTF.

In its sample, this clonotype was seen a few times. This chain connects TRBV12-3 or TRBV12-4 to TRBJ2-7; TRBD2 matches at 13 bases. This CDR3 contains 16 residues. V trimming: 3 bases; J trimming: 5 bases; junction bases outside the gene matches: 7. CDR3 region: CASSFSGTSGIHEQYF. In DNA, the CDR3 is TGTGCCAGCAGTTTTTCTGGGACTAGCGGGATCCACGAGCAGTACTTC.

This clonotype has at least ten counts. The J gene is TRBJ1-1, the V gene TRBV5-1, with D possibly being TRBD1 (6 bases). CDR1 is SGHRS, CDR2 YFSETQ, per germline. The CDR3 has 14 amino acids. V lost 4 bases to trimming and J lost 1 base, with 11 bases between them. In nucleotides, the CDR3 is TGCGCCAGCAGCCAGGACAGCGCGAACACTGAAGCTTTCTTT. It codes for CASSQDSANTEAFF.